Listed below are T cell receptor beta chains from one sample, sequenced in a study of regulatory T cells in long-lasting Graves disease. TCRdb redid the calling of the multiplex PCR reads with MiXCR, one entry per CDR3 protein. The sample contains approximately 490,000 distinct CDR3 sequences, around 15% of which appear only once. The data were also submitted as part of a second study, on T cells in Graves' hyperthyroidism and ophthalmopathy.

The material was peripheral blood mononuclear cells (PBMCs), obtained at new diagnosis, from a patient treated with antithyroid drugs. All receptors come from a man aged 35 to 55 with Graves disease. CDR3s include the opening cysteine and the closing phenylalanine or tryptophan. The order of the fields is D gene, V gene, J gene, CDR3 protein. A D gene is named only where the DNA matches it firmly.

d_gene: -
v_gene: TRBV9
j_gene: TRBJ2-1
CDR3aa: CASSVAGRTYNEQFF

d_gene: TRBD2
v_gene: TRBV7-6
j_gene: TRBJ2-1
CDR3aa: CASSHSGSEQFF

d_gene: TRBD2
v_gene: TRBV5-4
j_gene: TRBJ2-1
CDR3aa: CASTETSGRALREQFF

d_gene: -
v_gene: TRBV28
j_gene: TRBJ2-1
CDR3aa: CASSFGRINNEQFF

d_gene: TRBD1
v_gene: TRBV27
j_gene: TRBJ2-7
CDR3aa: CASSLGQAEYEQYF

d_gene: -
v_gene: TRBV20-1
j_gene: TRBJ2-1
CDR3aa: CSASPVDEQFF

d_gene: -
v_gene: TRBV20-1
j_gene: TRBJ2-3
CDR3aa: CSARVGDTQYF

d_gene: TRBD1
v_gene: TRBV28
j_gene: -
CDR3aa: CAGRDRGQGETQYF

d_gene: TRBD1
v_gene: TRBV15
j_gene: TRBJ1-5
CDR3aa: CATSREGQLNQPLHF

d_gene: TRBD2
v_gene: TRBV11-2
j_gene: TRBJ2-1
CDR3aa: CASSLLQRGRSSYNEQFF

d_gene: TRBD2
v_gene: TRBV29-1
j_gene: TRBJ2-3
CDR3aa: CSVSPKAGGTDTQYF

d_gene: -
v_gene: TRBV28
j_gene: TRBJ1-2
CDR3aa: CASSARFYGYTF

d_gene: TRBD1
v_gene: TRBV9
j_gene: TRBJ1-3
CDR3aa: CASSVTGAGNTIYF

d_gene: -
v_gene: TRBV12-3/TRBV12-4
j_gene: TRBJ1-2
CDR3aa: CASSFFGRPGYGYTF

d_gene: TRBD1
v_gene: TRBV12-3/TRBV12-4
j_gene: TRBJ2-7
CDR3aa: CASSTGTGGEQYF

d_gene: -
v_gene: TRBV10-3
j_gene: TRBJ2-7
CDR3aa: CAISPVDYEQYF

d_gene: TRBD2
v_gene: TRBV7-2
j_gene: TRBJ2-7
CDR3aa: CASSPLLGLYYEQYF

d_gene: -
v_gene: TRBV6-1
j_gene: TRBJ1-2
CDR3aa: CASSGRHYGYTF

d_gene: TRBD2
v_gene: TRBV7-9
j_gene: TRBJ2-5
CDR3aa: CASSPPRTSGRKETQYF

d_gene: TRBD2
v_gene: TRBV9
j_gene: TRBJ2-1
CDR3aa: CASSARLASGPGEQFF

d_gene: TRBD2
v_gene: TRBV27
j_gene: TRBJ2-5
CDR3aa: CASSLKTGGTQYF

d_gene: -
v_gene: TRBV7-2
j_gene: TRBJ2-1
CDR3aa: CASSPRWGADYNEQFF

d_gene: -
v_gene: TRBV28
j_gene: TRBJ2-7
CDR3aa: CASRRALAHEQYF

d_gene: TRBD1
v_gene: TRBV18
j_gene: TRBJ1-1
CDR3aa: CASSPEGTANTEAFF

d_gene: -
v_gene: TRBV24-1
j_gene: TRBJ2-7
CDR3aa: CATSDPGISHEQYF

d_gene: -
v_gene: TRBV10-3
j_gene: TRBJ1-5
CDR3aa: CAISAVGGSGQPQHF

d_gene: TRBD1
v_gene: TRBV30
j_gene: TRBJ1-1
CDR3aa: CAWSVLGTANTEAFF

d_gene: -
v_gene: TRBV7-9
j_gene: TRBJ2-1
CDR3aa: CASSLAKEGAYEQFF

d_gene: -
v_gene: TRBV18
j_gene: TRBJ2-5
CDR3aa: CASSPPGRISKGETQYF

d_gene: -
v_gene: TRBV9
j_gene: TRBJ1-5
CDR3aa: CASSAESDQPQHF

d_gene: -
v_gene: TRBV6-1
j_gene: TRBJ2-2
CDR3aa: CASSEAPGALTGELFF

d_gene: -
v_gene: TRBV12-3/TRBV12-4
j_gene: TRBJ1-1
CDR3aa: CASSYPRSRAAFF

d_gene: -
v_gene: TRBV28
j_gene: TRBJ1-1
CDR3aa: CASGHWAGLPLMNTEAFF

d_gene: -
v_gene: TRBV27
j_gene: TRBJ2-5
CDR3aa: CASSKGETQYF

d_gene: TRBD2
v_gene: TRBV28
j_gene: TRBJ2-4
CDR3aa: CASSSPGLAVNIQYF

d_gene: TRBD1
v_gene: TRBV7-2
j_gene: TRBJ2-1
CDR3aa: CASSIHRTGHNEQFF

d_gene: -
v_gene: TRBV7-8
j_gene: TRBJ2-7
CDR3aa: CASSVAGTRIYEQYF

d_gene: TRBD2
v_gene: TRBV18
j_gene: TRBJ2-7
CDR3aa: CASSPGLLGLEEQYF

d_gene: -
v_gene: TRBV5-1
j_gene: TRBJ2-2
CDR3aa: CASGGSSAPGELSF

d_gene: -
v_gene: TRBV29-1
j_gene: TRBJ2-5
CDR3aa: CSVSYTQETQYF

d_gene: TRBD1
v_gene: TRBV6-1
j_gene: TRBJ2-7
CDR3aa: CASSNRGDVYEQYF

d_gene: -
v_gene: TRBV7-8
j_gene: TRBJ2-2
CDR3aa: CASSPRWDGNTGELFF

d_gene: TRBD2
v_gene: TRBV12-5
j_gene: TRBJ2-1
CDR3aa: CASGLLWTSGKSSSYNEQFF

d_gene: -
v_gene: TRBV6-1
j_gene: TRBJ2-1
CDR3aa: CASIPSTAYNEQFF

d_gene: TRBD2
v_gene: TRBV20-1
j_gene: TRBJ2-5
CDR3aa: CSARDIGRAETQYF

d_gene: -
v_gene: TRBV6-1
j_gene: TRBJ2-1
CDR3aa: CASSPDWATYNEQFF

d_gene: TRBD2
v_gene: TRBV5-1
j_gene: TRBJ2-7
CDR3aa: CASSLVVAGNYEQYF

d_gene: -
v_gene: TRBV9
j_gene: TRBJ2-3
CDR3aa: CASNMGVNTDTQYF

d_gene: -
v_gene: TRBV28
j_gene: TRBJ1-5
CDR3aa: CASSFGSFNQPQHF

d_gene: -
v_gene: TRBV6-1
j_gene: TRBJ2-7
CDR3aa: CASSPPGLGTYEQYF

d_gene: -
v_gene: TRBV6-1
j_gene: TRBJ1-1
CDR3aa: CASRETGGLNTEAFF

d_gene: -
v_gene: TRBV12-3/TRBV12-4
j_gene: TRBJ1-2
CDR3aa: CASRRGGGAGYTF

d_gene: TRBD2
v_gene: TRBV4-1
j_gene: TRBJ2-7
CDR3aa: CASSQGTGGDEQYF